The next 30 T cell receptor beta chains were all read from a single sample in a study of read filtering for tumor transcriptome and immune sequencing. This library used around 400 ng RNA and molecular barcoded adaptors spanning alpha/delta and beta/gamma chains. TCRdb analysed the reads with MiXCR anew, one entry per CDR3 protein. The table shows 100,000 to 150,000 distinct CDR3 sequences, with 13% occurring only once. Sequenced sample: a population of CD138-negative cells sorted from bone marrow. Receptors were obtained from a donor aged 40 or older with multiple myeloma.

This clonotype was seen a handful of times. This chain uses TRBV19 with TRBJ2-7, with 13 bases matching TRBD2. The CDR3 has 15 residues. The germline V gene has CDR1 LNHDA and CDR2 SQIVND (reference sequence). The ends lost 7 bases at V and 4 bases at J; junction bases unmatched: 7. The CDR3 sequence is CASTEGLAGTYEQYF. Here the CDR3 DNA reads TGTGCCAGTACCGAGGGACTAGCGGGAACTTACGAGCAGTACTTC.

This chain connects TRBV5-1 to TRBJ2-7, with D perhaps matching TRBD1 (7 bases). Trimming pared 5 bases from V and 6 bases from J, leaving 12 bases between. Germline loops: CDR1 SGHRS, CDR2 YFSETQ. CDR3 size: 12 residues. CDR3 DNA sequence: TGCGCCAGCAGTGACAGGGACTGCGAGCAGTACTTC. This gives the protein CASSDRDCEQYF.

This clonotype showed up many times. Here the CDR3 DNA reads TGTGCCAGCAGCCCCACAGGTGGAACTAATGAAAAACTGTTTTTT. Amino acids: CASSPTGGTNEKLFF. The rearrangement joins TRBV7-9 to TRBJ1-4; a possible D gene is TRBD1 (5 bases). Germline assignment: CDR1 SEHNR and CDR2 FQNEAQ (reference sequence). Trimming took off 5 bases at V and 1 base at J, with 11 bases between the two ends. The CDR3 loop spans 15 amino acids. Complete variable domain (other parts from reference TRBV7-9 and TRBJ1-4): DTGVSQNPRHKITKRGQNVTFRCDPISEHNRLYWYRQTLGQGPEFLTYFQNEAQLEKSRLLSDRFSAERPKGSFSTLEIQRTEQGDSAMYLCASSPTGGTNEKLFFGSGTQLSVL.

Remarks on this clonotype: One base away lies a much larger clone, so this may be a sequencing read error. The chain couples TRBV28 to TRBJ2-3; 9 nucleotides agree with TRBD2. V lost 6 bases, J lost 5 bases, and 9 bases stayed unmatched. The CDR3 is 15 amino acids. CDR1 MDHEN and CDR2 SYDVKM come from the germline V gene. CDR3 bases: TGTGCCAGCAGACCAGCGGGAGGAGGAATAGATACGCAGTATTTT. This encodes CASRPAGGGIDTQYF.

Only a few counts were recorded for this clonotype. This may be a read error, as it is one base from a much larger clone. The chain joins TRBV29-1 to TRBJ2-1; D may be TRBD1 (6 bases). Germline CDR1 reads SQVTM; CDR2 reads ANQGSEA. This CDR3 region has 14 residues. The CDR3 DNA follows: TGCAGCGCTGTACTCGGACAGAGCTACAATGAGCAGCTCTTC. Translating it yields CSAVLGQSYNEQLF.

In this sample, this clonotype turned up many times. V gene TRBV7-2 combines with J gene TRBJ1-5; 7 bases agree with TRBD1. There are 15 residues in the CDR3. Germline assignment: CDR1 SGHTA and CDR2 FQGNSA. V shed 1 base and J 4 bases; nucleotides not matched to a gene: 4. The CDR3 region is CASSLEPGQNQPQHF. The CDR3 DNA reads TGTGCCAGCAGCTTAGAGCCGGGACAGAATCAGCCCCAGCATTTT.

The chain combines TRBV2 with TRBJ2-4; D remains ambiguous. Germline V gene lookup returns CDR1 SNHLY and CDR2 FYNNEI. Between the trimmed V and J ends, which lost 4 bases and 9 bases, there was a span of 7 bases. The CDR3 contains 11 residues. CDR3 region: CASSALGIQYF. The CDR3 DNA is TGTGCCAGCAGTGCTCTTGGCATTCAGTACTTC.

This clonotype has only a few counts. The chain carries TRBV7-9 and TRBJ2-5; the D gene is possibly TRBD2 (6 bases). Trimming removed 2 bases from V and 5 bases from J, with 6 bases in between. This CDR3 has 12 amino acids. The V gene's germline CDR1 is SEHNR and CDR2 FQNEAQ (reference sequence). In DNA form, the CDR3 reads TGTGCCAGCAGCTTACGGGAGGAGACCCAGTACTTC. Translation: CASSLREETQYF. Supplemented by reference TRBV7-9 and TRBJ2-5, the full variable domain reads DTGVSQNPRHKITKRGQNVTFRCDPISEHNRLYWYRQTLGQGPEFLTYFQNEAQLEKSRLLSDRFSAERPKGSFSTLEIQRTEQGDSAMYLCASSLREETQYFGPGTRLLVL.

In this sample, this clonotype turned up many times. CDR3 loop: CASRGAIEQFF. CDR3 coding DNA: TGTGCCAGTAGGGGAGCTATTGAGCAGTTCTTC. This chain joins TRBV19 and TRBJ2-1, with D possibly TRBD2 on 5 matching bases. The V end was cut by 6 bases, the J end by 9 bases, with 9 bases between. The CDR3 is made up of 11 amino acids. The germline V gene has CDR1 LNHDA and CDR2 SQIVND (reference sequence).

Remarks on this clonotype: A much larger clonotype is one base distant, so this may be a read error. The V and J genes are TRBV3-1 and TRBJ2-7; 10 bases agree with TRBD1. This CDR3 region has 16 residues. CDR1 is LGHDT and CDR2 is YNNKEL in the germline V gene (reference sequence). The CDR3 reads CACSPRGQGRSYEQYF. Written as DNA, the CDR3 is TGTGCCTGCAGCCCCCGGGGACAGGGGCGCTCCTACGAGCAGTACTTC.

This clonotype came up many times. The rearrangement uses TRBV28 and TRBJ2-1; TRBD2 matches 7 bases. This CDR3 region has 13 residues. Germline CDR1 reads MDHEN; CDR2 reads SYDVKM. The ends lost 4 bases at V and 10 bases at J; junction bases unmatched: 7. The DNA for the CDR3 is TGTGCCAGCAGTTCGGGAGGCAGATGGGAGCAGTTCTTC. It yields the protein CASSSGGRWEQFF.

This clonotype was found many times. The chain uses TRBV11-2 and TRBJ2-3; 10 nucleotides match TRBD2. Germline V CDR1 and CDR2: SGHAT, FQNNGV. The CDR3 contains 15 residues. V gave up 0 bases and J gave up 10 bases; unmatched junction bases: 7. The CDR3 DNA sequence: TGTGCCAGCAGCTTAGACCTGAGAGGACTAGCGGCGCAGTATTTT. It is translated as CASSLDLRGLAAQYF.

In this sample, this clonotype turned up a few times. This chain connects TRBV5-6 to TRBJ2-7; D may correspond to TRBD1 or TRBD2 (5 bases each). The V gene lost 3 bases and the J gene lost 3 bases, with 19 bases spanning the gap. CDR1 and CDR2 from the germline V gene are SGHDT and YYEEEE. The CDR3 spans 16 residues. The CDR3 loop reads CASSSMVWGRGYEQYF. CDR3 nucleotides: TGTGCCAGCAGCTCCATGGTTTGGGGCCGGGGCTACGAGCAGTACTTC.

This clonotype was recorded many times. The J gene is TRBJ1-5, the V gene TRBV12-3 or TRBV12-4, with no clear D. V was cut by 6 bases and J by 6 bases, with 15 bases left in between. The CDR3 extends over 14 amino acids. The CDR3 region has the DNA TGTGCCAGCAGCCGAGACGGGTCGGTTCAGCCCCAGCATTTT. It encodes CASSRDGSVQPQHF.

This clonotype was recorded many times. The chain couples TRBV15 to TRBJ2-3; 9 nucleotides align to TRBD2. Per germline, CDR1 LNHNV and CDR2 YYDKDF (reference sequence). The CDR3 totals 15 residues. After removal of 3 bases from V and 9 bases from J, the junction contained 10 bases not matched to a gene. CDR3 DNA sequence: TGTGCCACCAGCAGGCGGGGGGGAACTCTGGACACGCAGTATTTT. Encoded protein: CATSRRGGTLDTQYF.

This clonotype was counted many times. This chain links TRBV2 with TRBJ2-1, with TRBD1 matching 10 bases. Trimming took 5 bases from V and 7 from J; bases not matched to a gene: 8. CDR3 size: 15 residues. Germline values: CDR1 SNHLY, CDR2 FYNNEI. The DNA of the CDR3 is TGTGCCAGCAGTAACAGACAGGGGGCGCTTAATGAGCAGTTCTTC. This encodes CASSNRQGALNEQFF.

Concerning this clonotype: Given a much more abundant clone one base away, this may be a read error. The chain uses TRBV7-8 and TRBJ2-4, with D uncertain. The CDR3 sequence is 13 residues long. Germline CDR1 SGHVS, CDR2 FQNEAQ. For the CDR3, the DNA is TGTGCCAGCGGCTTGGCGAGAAAAAACATTCAGTACTTC. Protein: CASGLARKNIQYF.

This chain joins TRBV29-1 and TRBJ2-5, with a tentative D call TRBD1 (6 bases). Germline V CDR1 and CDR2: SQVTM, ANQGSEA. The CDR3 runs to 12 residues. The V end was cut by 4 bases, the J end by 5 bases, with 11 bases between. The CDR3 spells CSVGDTLETQYF. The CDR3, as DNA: TGCAGCGTTGGGGACACCCTGGAGACCCAGTACTTC. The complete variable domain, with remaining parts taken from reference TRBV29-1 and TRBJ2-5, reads SAVISQKPSRDICQRGTSLTIQCQVDSQVTMMFWYRQQPGQSLTLIATANQGSEATYESGFVIDKFPISRPNLTFSTLTVSNMSPEDSSIYLCSVGDTLETQYFGPGTRLLVL.

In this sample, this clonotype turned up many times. This CDR3 reads CASSDFQTGGRQPQHF. CDR3 nucleotide sequence: TGTGCCAGCAGTGACTTCCAGACAGGGGGCCGTCAGCCCCAGCATTTT. This chain connects TRBV6-4 to TRBJ1-5; 10 bases line up with TRBD1. Trimming at V came to 1 base and at J to 6 bases, leaving 6 bases not matched to a gene. The germline gives CDR1 MRHNA, CDR2 SNTAGT. The CDR3 runs 16 residues.

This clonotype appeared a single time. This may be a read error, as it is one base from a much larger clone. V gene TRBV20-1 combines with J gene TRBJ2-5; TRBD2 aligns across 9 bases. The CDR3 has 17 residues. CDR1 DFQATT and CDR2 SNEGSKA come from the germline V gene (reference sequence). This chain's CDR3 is CGLTGGIAGVGGETQYF. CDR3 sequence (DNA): TGCGGCCTGACCGGGGGAATAGCGGGGGTTGGTGGAGAGACCCAGTACTTC.

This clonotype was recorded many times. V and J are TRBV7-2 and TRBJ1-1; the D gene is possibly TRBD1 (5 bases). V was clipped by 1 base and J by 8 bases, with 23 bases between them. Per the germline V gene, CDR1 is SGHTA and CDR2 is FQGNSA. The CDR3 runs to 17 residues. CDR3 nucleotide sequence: TGTGCCAGCAGCTTAGAATCTTGGGACGGGGCCGATCGAGAAGCTTTCTTT. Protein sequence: CASSLESWDGADREAFF.

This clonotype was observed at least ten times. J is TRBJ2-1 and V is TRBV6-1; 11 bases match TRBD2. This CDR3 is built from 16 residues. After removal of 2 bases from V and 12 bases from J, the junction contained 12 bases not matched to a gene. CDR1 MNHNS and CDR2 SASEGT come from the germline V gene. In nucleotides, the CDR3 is TGTGCCAGCAGTGAATTGGGGGGCTCTGGGACTAGCGGGCAGTTCTTC. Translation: CASSELGGSGTSGQFF.

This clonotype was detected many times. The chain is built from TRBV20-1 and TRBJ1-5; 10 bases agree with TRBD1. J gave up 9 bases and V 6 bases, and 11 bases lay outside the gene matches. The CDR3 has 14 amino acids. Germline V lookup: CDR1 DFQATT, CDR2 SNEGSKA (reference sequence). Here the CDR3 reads CSATGGTGDRPQHF. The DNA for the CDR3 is TGCAGTGCGACAGGCGGGACAGGGGATAGGCCCCAGCATTTT.

The CDR3 is CASSLMGSGSQETQYF. DNA for the CDR3: TGCGCCAGCAGCTTGATGGGTAGCGGGAGCCAAGAGACCCAGTACTTC. The chain couples TRBV5-1 to TRBJ2-5, with TRBD2 identical over 9 bases. This CDR3 contains 16 residues. Germline V gene sequence: CDR1 SGHRS, CDR2 YFSETQ. V shed 1 base, J shed 1 base, and the junction held 5 bases outside the gene matches.

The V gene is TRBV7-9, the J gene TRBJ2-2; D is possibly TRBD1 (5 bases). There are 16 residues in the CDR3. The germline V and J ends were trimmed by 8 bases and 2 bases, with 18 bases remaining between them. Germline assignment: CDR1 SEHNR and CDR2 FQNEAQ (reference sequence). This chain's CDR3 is CASPRGGALNTGELFF. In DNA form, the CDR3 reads TGTGCCAGCCCTCGTGGTGGGGCCCTAAACACCGGGGAGCTGTTTTTT. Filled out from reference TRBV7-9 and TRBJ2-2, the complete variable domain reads DTGVSQNPRHKITKRGQNVTFRCDPISEHNRLYWYRQTLGQGPEFLTYFQNEAQLEKSRLLSDRFSAERPKGSFSTLEIQRTEQGDSAMYLCASPRGGALNTGELFFGEGSRLTVL.

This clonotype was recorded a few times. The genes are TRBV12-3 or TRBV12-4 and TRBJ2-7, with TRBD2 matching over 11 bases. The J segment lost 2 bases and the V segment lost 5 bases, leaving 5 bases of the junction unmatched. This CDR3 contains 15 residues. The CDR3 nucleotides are TGTGCCAGCAGTCCACTAGCGGGAGTGGCCTACGAGCAGTACTTC. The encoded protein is CASSPLAGVAYEQYF.

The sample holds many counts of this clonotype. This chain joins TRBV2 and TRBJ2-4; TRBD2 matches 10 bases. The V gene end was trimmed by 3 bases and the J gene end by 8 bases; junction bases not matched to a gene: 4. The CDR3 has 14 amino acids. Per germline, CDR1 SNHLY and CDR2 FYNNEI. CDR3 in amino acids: CASSDGLAVHIQYF. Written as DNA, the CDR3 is TGTGCCAGCAGTGATGGACTAGCGGTGCACATTCAGTACTTC.

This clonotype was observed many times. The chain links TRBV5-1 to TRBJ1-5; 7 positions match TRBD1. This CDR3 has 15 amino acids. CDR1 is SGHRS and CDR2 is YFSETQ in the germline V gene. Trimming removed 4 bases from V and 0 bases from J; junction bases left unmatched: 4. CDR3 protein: CASSQGTASNQPQHF. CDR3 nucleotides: TGCGCCAGCAGCCAGGGGACAGCTAGCAATCAGCCCCAGCATTTT.

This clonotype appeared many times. In nucleotides, the CDR3 is TGTGCCAGCAGTGAAGGGGATCGGCCCCAGCATTTT. It yields the protein CASSEGDRPQHF. V gene TRBV6-6 combines with J gene TRBJ1-5, with a tentative D call TRBD1 (5 bases). V gave up 5 bases and J gave up 9 bases, with 11 bases separating them. The germline CDR1 and CDR2 sequences are MNHNY and SVGAGI (reference sequence). The CDR3 is 12 residues long.

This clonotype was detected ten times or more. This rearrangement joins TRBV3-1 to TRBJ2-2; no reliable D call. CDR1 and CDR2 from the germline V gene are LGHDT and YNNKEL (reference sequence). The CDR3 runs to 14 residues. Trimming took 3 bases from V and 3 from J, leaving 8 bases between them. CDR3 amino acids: CASSQGVYTGELFF. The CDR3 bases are TGTGCCAGCAGCCAGGGCGTTTACACCGGGGAGCTGTTTTTT.